Listed below are T cell receptor beta chains from one sample, sequenced in a study of cytomegalovirus exposure and HLA in healthy donors. Profiling relied on immunoSEQ multiplex PCR, and the TCRdb table lists in-frame clones only, not all of them. The table lists hundreds of thousands of clones, more than 55% of them singletons. Sequenced sample: PBMCs. These receptors were taken from a female donor in good health and CMV-seronegative. The CDR3 runs from the conserved cysteine through the conserved F or W. The order of the fields is clone size, J gene, D gene, V gene, CDR3 protein, CDR3 DNA. The D gene is left open where the match is weak. Some rows have no size entry. The others give once, few or many, or a class for an expanded clone.

clone size: NA
J gene: TRBJ2-1
D gene: NA
V gene: TRBV6-5
CDR3 protein: CASSYSGQQFF
CDR3 DNA: TGTGCCAGCAGTTACTCTGGGCAGCAGTTCTTC

clone size: NA
J gene: TRBJ2-4
D gene: TRBD1
V gene: TRBV30
CDR3 protein: CAWIGTEDIQYF
CDR3 DNA: TGTGCCTGGATTGGGACAGAGGACATTCAGTACTTC

clone size: NA
J gene: TRBJ2-7
D gene: NA
V gene: TRBV6-1
CDR3 protein: CASSEKGSDSYEQYF
CDR3 DNA: TGTGCCAGCAGTGAGAAAGGTAGCGACTCCTACGAGCAGTACTTC

clone size: NA
J gene: TRBJ1-1
D gene: TRBD1
V gene: TRBV5-1
CDR3 protein: CASSPRTGANTEAFF
CDR3 DNA: TGCGCCAGCAGTCCTCGGACAGGGGCTAACACTGAAGCTTTCTTT

clone size: NA
J gene: TRBJ1-4
D gene: TRBD1
V gene: TRBV6-1
CDR3 protein: CASKEQGAHWEKLFF
CDR3 DNA: TGTGCCAGCAAAGAGCAGGGGGCGCATTGGGAAAAACTGTTTTTT

clone size: once
J gene: TRBJ2-1
D gene: TRBD2
V gene: TRBV12-5
CDR3 protein: CASGFEPTSGIENEQFF
CDR3 DNA: TGTGCTAGTGGTTTCGAGCCCACTAGCGGGATTGAAAATGAGCAGTTCTTC

clone size: NA
J gene: TRBJ1-5
D gene: NA
V gene: TRBV28
CDR3 protein: CASSLPGASNQPQHF
CDR3 DNA: TGTGCCAGCAGTTTGCCAGGGGCCAGCAATCAGCCCCAGCATTTT

clone size: NA
J gene: TRBJ1-5
D gene: NA
V gene: TRBV12-2
CDR3 protein: CASRSQTRDRGWGNQPQHF
CDR3 DNA: TGTGCAAGTCGCTCGCAAACCCGGGACAGGGGATGGGGCAATCAGCCCCAGCATTTT

clone size: NA
J gene: TRBJ2-1
D gene: TRBD2
V gene: TRBV29-1
CDR3 protein: CSGVREELDEQFF
CDR3 DNA: TGCAGCGGGGTGCGGGAGGAATTGGATGAGCAGTTCTTC

clone size: few
J gene: TRBJ2-7
D gene: TRBD1
V gene: TRBV6-5
CDR3 protein: CASSYSTGGEQYF
CDR3 DNA: TGTGCCAGCAGTTACTCGACAGGGGGCGAGCAGTACTTC

clone size: NA
J gene: TRBJ1-3
D gene: NA
V gene: TRBV19
CDR3 protein: CASSATGQSGNTIYF
CDR3 DNA: TGTGCCAGTAGTGCAACCGGACAGTCTGGAAACACCATATATTTT

clone size: few
J gene: TRBJ2-5
D gene: TRBD2
V gene: TRBV15
CDR3 protein: CATSRGLAGGEETQYF
CDR3 DNA: TGTGCCACCAGCAGAGGACTAGCGGGAGGGGAAGAGACCCAGTACTTC

clone size: NA
J gene: TRBJ2-7
D gene: TRBD2
V gene: TRBV6-1
CDR3 protein: CASSDPFRGRNFYEQYF
CDR3 DNA: TGTGCCAGCAGTGACCCTTTTCGCGGGAGGAACTTTTACGAGCAGTACTTC

clone size: NA
J gene: TRBJ2-7
D gene: NA
V gene: TRBV5-1
CDR3 protein: CASRGSSYEQYF
CDR3 DNA: TGCGCCAGCAGGGGGAGCTCCTACGAGCAGTACTTC

clone size: NA
J gene: TRBJ2-1
D gene: TRBD2
V gene: TRBV11-1
CDR3 protein: CASRGGLAGNNEQFF
CDR3 DNA: TGTGCCAGCAGGGGTGGGCTAGCGGGTAACAATGAGCAGTTCTTC

clone size: few
J gene: TRBJ2-1
D gene: NA
V gene: TRBV27
CDR3 protein: CASSLVSSPSYNEQFF
CDR3 DNA: TGTGCCAGCAGTTTGGTTAGCTCCCCGTCCTACAATGAGCAGTTCTTC

clone size: NA
J gene: TRBJ2-2
D gene: NA
V gene: TRBV15
CDR3 protein: CATSRDRGTGELFF
CDR3 DNA: TGTGCCACCAGCAGAGATAGGGGAACCGGGGAGCTGTTTTTT

clone size: few
J gene: TRBJ2-7
D gene: NA
V gene: TRBV19
CDR3 protein: CASSIGAQGGEQYF
CDR3 DNA: TGTGCCAGTAGTATCGGCGCACAGGGTGGCGAGCAGTACTTC

clone size: NA
J gene: TRBJ2-7
D gene: NA
V gene: TRBV7-6
CDR3 protein: CASSRGGLSYEQYF
CDR3 DNA: TGTGCCAGCTCGAGGGGGGGGCTGTCATACGAGCAGTACTTC

clone size: NA
J gene: TRBJ2-7
D gene: TRBD2
V gene: TRBV11-1
CDR3 protein: CASSHSGRTYEQYF
CDR3 DNA: TGTGCCAGCAGCCATAGCGGGAGGACCTACGAGCAGTACTTC

clone size: NA
J gene: TRBJ2-3
D gene: NA
V gene: TRBV10-1
CDR3 protein: CASSLRPGGDTQYF
CDR3 DNA: TGCGCCAGCAGTCTAAGACCTGGAGGGGATACGCAGTATTTT

clone size: NA
J gene: TRBJ2-3
D gene: NA
V gene: TRBV9
CDR3 protein: CASSVAHGSRTDTQYF
CDR3 DNA: TGTGCCAGCAGCGTAGCCCACGGGAGTCGGACAGATACGCAGTATTTT

clone size: NA
J gene: TRBJ1-2
D gene: TRBD1
V gene: TRBV6-1
CDR3 protein: CATRGGGYGYTF
CDR3 DNA: TGTGCCACCCGAGGGGGCGGTTATGGCTACACCTTC

clone size: NA
J gene: TRBJ2-7
D gene: NA
V gene: TRBV7-2
CDR3 protein: CASGIDSYEQYF
CDR3 DNA: TGTGCCAGCGGCATAGACAGTTACGAGCAGTACTTC

clone size: once
J gene: TRBJ1-4
D gene: NA
V gene: TRBV5-1
CDR3 protein: CASSLPMTNEKLFF
CDR3 DNA: TGCGCCAGCAGCTTGCCAATGACTAATGAAAAACTGTTTTTT

clone size: NA
J gene: TRBJ1-2
D gene: NA
V gene: TRBV30
CDR3 protein: CAWSVPGGGRNYGYTF
CDR3 DNA: TGTGCCTGGAGTGTACCGGGTGGCGGAAGAAACTATGGCTACACCTTC

clone size: NA
J gene: TRBJ1-2
D gene: NA
V gene: TRBV11-3
CDR3 protein: CASSLAPRDTPTF
CDR3 DNA: TGTGCCAGCAGCTTAGCCCCCCGGGACACCCCTACCTTC

clone size: NA
J gene: TRBJ2-1
D gene: NA
V gene: TRBV9
CDR3 protein: CASSEGLSHEQFF
CDR3 DNA: TGTGCCAGCAGCGAGGGACTTAGTCATGAGCAGTTCTTC

clone size: NA
J gene: TRBJ1-3
D gene: NA
V gene: TRBV6-1
CDR3 protein: CASGELGYSGNTIYF
CDR3 DNA: TGTGCCAGCGGTGAACTGGGCTACTCTGGAAACACCATATATTTT

clone size: few
J gene: TRBJ2-5
D gene: NA
V gene: TRBV6-5
CDR3 protein: CASSLAGETQYF
CDR3 DNA: TGTGCCAGCAGTCTAGCCGGGGAGACCCAGTACTTC

clone size: NA
J gene: TRBJ1-4
D gene: TRBD1
V gene: TRBV10-3
CDR3 protein: CAISGGQGEKLFF
CDR3 DNA: TGTGCCATCAGTGGGGGACAGGGGGAAAAACTGTTTTTT

clone size: few
J gene: TRBJ1-5
D gene: NA
V gene: TRBV6-1
CDR3 protein: CASSPSPGFGQPQHF
CDR3 DNA: TGTGCCAGCAGTCCAAGCCCCGGGTTTGGTCAGCCCCAGCATTTT

clone size: NA
J gene: TRBJ1-1
D gene: NA
V gene: TRBV23-1
CDR3 protein: CASMLPPPGSNTEAFF
CDR3 DNA: TGCGCCAGCATGCTCCCCCCGCCGGGTAGCAACACTGAAGCTTTCTTT

clone size: once
J gene: TRBJ2-7
D gene: TRBD2
V gene: TRBV7-6
CDR3 protein: CASSSPGDSGRREQYF
CDR3 DNA: TGTGCCAGCAGCTCCCCTGGAGATAGCGGGAGGCGCGAGCAGTACTTC

clone size: NA
J gene: TRBJ1-2
D gene: TRBD1
V gene: TRBV28
CDR3 protein: CASSLKGAEGYTF
CDR3 DNA: TGTGCCAGCAGTTTAAAGGGGGCAGAGGGCTACACCTTC

clone size: NA
J gene: TRBJ2-7
D gene: NA
V gene: TRBV28
CDR3 protein: CASSPRWSYEQYF
CDR3 DNA: TGTGCCAGCAGTCCCCGGTGGTCCTACGAGCAGTACTTC

clone size: NA
J gene: TRBJ1-1
D gene: NA
V gene: TRBV7-9
CDR3 protein: CSSIPLGRATEAFF
CDR3 DNA: TGTTCCAGCATCCCTCTGGGGAGGGCCACTGAAGCTTTCTTT